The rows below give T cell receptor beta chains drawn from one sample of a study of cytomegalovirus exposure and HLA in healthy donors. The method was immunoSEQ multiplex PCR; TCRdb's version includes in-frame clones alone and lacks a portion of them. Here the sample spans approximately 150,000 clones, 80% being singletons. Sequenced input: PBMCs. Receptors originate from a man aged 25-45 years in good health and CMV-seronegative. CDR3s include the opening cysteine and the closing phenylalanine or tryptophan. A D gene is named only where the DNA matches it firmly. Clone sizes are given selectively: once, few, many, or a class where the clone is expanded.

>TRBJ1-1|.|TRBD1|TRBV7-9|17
CASSLDLDRGMNTEAFF
TGTGCCAGCAGCTTAGACTTGGACAGGGGCATGAACACTGAAGCTTTCTTT
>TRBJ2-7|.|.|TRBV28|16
CASSVVQTLPLGEQYF
TGTGCCAGCAGTGTTGTACAGACCTTACCCTTAGGAGAGCAGTACTTC
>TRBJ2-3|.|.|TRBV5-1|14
CASGAGRSTDTQYF
TGCGCCAGCGGGGCGGGGAGAAGCACAGATACGCAGTATTTT
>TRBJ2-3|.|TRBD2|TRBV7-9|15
CASSPLAGGLDTQYF
TGTGCCAGCAGCCCCTTAGCGGGAGGGCTAGATACGCAGTATTTT
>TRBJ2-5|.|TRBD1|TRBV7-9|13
CASSQGGWETQYF
TGTGCCAGCAGCCAAGGGGGCTGGGAGACCCAGTACTTC
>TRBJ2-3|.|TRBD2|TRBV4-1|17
CASSPSSLAGETDTQYF
TGCGCCAGCAGCCCCTCTTCACTAGCGGGAGAGACGGATACGCAGTATTTT
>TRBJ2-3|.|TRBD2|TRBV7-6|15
CASSSPSGSADTQYF
TGTGCCAGCAGCTCCCCTAGCGGGAGTGCAGATACGCAGTATTTT
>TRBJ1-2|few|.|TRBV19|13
CASSTTDRHGYTF
TGTGCCAGTAGTACCACCGACAGACACGGCTACACCTTC
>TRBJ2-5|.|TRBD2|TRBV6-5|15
CASSYPSGSRETQYF
TGTGCCAGCAGTTACCCTAGCGGGTCTAGAGAGACCCAGTACTTC
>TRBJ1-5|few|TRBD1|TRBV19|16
CASSVKGATGNQPQHF
TGTGCCAGTAGTGTCAAGGGGGCGACGGGCAATCAGCCCCAGCATTTT
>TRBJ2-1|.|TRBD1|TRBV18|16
CASSPSDRVLYNEQFF
TGTGCCAGCTCACCTTCTGACAGGGTCCTTTACAATGAGCAGTTCTTC
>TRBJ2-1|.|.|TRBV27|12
CASSTDRYEQFF
TGTGCCAGCAGTACCGACAGATATGAGCAGTTCTTC
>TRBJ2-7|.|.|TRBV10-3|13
CAIRARSSYEQYF
TGTGCCATCAGGGCCAGGTCCTCCTACGAGCAGTACTTC
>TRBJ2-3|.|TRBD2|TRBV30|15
CAWSGASGGPDTQYF
TGTGCCTGGAGTGGGGCTAGCGGGGGCCCAGATACGCAGTATTTT
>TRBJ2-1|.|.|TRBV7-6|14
CASSLGTQYNEQFF
TGTGCCAGCAGCCTGGGGACTCAATACAATGAGCAGTTCTTC
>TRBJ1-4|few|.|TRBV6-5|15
CASSYSTGTNEKLFF
TGTGCCAGCAGTTACTCGACAGGAACTAATGAAAAACTGTTTTTT